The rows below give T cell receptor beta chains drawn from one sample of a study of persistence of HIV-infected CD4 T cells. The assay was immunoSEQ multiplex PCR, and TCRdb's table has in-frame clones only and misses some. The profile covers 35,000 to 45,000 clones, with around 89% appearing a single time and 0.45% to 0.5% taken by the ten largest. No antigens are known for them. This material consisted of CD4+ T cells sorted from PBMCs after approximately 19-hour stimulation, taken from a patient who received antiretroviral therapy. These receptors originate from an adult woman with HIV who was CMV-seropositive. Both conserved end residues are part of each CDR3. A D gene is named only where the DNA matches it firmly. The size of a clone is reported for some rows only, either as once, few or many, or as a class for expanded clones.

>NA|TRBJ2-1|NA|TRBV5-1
CASSSKGSEQFF
TGCGCCAGCAGCTCTAAGGGATCTGAGCAGTTCTTC
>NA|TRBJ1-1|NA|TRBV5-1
CASSYDLNTEAFF
TGCGCCAGCAGCTACGACTTGAACACTGAAGCTTTCTTT
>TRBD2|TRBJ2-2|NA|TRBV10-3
CAISAGGRTGELFF
TGTGCCATCTCAGCGGGGGGGCGAACCGGGGAGCTGTTTTTT
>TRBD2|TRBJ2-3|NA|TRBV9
CASSVLLGSGGPTDTQYF
TGTGCCAGCAGCGTACTGCTGGGTAGCGGGGGACCCACAGATACGCAGTATTTT
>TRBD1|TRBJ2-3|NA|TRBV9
CASSVAGGRADTQYF
TGTGCCAGCAGCGTAGCAGGGGGCCGGGCGGATACGCAGTATTTT
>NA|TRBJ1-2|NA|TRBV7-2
CASSAQGNYGYTF
TGTGCCAGCAGCGCACAGGGTAACTATGGCTACACCTTC
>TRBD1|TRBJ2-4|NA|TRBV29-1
CSVVLGQGYIQYF
TGCAGCGTTGTTCTCGGACAGGGATACATTCAGTACTTC
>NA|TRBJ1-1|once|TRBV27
CASSFRGRDTEAFF
TGTGCCAGCAGTTTTAGAGGGCGGGACACTGAAGCTTTCTTT
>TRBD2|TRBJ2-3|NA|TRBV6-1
CASSEFLRRGGGTDTQYF
TGTGCCAGCAGTGAATTCCTCCGGCGGGGGGGAGGAACAGATACGCAGTATTTT
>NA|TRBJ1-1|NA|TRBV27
CASSPMIGGKAFF
TGTGCCAGCAGCCCGATGATCGGGGGAAAAGCTTTCTTT
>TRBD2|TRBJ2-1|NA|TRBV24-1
CATSDTGRGDEQFF
TGTGCCACCAGTGACACGGGACGGGGGGATGAGCAGTTCTTC
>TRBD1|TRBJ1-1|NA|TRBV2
CASSQDRVGGTEAFF
TGTGCCAGCAGTCAAGACAGGGTGGGGGGCACTGAAGCTTTCTTT
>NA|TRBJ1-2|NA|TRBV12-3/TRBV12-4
CASSGTVSAGYTF
TGTGCCAGCAGCGGGACCGTCAGCGCTGGCTACACCTTC
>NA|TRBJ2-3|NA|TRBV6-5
CASSPSRWGGDTQYF
TGTGCCAGCAGTCCCTCTAGGTGGGGTGGAGATACGCAGTATTTT
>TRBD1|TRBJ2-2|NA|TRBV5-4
CASSRGQGANTGELFF
TGTGCCAGCAGCCGTGGACAGGGCGCGAACACCGGGGAGCTGTTTTTT
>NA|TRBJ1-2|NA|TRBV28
CASSLTGYGYTF
TGTGCCAGCAGTTTAACCGGATATGGCTACACCTTC
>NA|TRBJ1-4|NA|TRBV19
CASSIRAEKLFF
TGTGCCAGTAGTATACGGGCGGAAAAACTGTTTTTT
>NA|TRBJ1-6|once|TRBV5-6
CASSYQGSYNSPLHF
TGTGCCAGCAGCTATCAGGGTTCCTATAATTCACCCCTCCACTTT
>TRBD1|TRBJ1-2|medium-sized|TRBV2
CASSVGTAYGYTF
TGTGCCAGCAGTGTAGGGACAGCCTATGGCTACACCTTC
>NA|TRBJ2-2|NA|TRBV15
CATSRDPGQNTGELFF
TGTGCCACCAGCAGAGACCCGGGCCAGAACACCGGGGAGCTGTTTTTT
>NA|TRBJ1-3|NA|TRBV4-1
CASSQGERGSGNTIYF
TGCGCCAGCAGCCAAGGCGAACGGGGCTCTGGAAACACCATATATTTT
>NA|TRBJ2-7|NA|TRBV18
CASSPLTGSHEQYF
TGTGCCAGCTCACCCCTAACAGGGTCCCACGAGCAGTACTTC